These T cell receptor beta chains were read from a single sample in a study of identifying expanded T cells in peripheral blood. TCRdb keeps only in-frame clones here, not all; method: immunoSEQ multiplex PCR. The table has around 100,000 clones, around 89% seen once; the top ten hold about a sixth. The sequencing input was blood. The receptors here all came from a person between 18 and 75 years old in good health. CDR3s leave out the opening cysteine and the closing phenylalanine or tryptophan. Each record gives: V gene, J gene, CDR3 protein.

TRBV7-6	TRBJ1-4	ASSSSPGDEKLF
TRBV19	TRBJ2-2	ASSPRRQISNTGELF
TRBV23-1	TRBJ2-7	ASSPEPGEGTGIRDEQY
TRBV6-6	TRBJ2-7	ASSYSSTSYEQY
TRBV12-5	TRBJ2-1	ASGLQTTGSSYNEQF
TRBV5-1	TRBJ1-3	ASRVVGGHGNTIY
TRBV5-5	TRBJ1-4	ASSLLGEKLF
TRBV9	TRBJ1-4	ASSAGGASNEKLF
TRBV19	TRBJ2-5	ASSIKETQY
TRBV5-6	TRBJ1-3	ASSLGVAGVKRNTIY
TRBV7-2	TRBJ1-2	ASSLNRGPGYT
TRBV7-2	TRBJ2-5	ASSLISSDRGTQY
TRBV27	TRBJ1-2	ASSFRSEHREIVVGYT
TRBV4-2	TRBJ1-5	ASSQEYGEGQPQH
TRBV19	TRBJ2-6	ASMINGVMGARANVLT
TRBV5-4	TRBJ1-2	ASSLGWVRLGYT
TRBV5-8	TRBJ2-2	ASSLDSSTGELF
TRBV7-2	TRBJ2-5	ASSLTKEETQY
TRBV28	TRBJ1-2	ASRNPYGYT
TRBV15	TRBJ1-2	ATSRDTGAIYGYT
TRBV11-3	TRBJ2-1	ASSLTGSNEQF
TRBV11-2	TRBJ2-3	ASSLGASGGTDAQY
TRBV18	TRBJ1-4	ASSPNSGEKLF
TRBV7-9	TRBJ2-1	ASSLASGLAGGREQF
TRBV30	TRBJ2-7	AWSPSRHEQY
TRBV7-8	TRBJ1-5	ASSSKIRGYSNQPQH
TRBV5-6	TRBJ1-2	ASSSLRTGMVRYT
TRBV25-1	TRBJ2-2	ASSDTPANTGELF
TRBV6-5	TRBJ1-5	ASSYEAGSRPQH
TRBV25-1	TRBJ1-2	ASSEWGSPEGRYGYT
TRBV11-2	TRBJ2-7	ASSLPGGPRYEQY
TRBV28	TRBJ1-2	ASSLPGTAGNYGYT
TRBV29-1	TRBJ1-2	SARQGNYGYT
TRBV5-1	TRBJ1-6	ATRTDREPPLH
TRBV6-5	TRBJ2-7	ASSYSGAGQTYEQY
TRBV19	TRBJ2-3	ASSMGRNTDTQY
TRBV2	TRBJ2-1	ASSPWTSRYNEQF
TRBV5-4	TRBJ1-1	ASATGGTTEAF
TRBV28	TRBJ1-1	ASTSGGNRLNTEAF
TRBV2	TRBJ1-2	ASTKARTGTLDGYT
TRBV6-1	TRBJ1-1	ASSEALPSLNLEAF
TRBV7-6	TRBJ1-4	ASSSTPRDNEKLF
TRBV11-2	TRBJ2-7	ASSAGTSGEQY
TRBV5-4	TRBJ1-2	ASSLAVGRYGYT
TRBV11-3	TRBJ1-5	ASSLEHTGNQPQH
TRBV10-3	TRBJ2-5	ASSGLQETQY
TRBV13	TRBJ2-6	ASHSGAGANVLT
TRBV19	TRBJ2-2	ASTDRGAGGTGELF
TRBV5-6	TRBJ1-1	ASSLYSSVTEAF